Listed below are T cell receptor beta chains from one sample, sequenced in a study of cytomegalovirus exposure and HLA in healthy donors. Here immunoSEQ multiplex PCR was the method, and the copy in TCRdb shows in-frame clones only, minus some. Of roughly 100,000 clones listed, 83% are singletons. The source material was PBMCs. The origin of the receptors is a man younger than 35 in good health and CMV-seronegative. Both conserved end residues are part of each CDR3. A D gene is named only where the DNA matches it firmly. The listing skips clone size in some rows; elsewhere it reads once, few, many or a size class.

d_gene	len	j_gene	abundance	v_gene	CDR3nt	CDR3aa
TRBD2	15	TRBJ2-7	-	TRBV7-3	TGTGCCAGCAGCTTAAGTCTAGCGGGCAAGGACGAGCAGTACTTC	CASSLSLAGKDEQYF
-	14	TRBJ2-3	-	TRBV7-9	TGTGCCAGCAGCTTAAGCGACTACACAGATACGCAGTATTTT	CASSLSDYTDTQYF
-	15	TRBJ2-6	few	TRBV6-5	TGTGCCAGCGGTGTCGGGTCCCCTGGGGCCAACGTCCTGACTTTC	CASGVGSPGANVLTF
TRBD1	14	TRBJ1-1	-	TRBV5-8	TGTGCCAGCAGCTTTGGGACAGGGATCACTGAAGCTTTCTTT	CASSFGTGITEAFF
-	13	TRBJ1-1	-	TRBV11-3	TGTGCCAGCAGCCCCCCCCCGGGAACCGAAGCTTTCTTT	CASSPPPGTEAFF
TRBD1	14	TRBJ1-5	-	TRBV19	TGTGCCAGTAGGGCCCTTACAGGGGATCAGCCCCAGCATTTT	CASRALTGDQPQHF
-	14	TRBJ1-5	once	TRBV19	TGTGCCAGTAACGGGGGAGGACGCAATCAGCCCCAGCATTTT	CASNGGGRNQPQHF
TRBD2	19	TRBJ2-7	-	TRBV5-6	TGTGCCAGCAGCTTGGAACAGAAGCACGGGACTACACTTGTCTACGAGCAGTACTTC	CASSLEQKHGTTLVYEQYF
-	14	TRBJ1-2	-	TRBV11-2	TGTGCCAGCAGCACCCCACAGGGTACCTATGGCTACACCTTC	CASSTPQGTYGYTF
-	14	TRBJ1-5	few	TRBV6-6	TGTGCCAGCAGTTTCGTCGGAGGCAATCAGCCCCAGCATTTT	CASSFVGGNQPQHF
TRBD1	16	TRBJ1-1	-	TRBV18	TGTGCCAGCTCACCACCGGGCTCAGGGGGGAACACTGAAGCTTTCTTT	CASSPPGSGGNTEAFF
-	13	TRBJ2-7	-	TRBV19	TGTGCCAGTAGTATGGAATCCAGGTACGAGCAGTACTTC	CASSMESRYEQYF
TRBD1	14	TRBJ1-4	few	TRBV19	TGTGCCAGTAGTACCTGGACAGGGTTTGAAAAACTGTTTTTT	CASSTWTGFEKLFF
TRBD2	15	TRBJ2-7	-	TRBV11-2	TGTGCCAGCAGCTTGAGCGGGAGGGCTTCCTACGAGCAGTACTTC	CASSLSGRASYEQYF
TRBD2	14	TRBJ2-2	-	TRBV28	TGTGCCACCAGACTAGCGGGAGGGTACGGGGAGCTGTTTTTT	CATRLAGGYGELFF
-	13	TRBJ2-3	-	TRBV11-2	TGTGCCAGCAGCTTTGGGCCCACAGATACGCAGTATTTT	CASSFGPTDTQYF
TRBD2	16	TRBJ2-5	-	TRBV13	TGTGCCAGCAGCCCCAGACTAGCGGGAAGTGGTGAGACCCAGTACTTC	CASSPRLAGSGETQYF
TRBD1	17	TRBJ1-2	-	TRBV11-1	TGTGCCAGCAGCTTACGGACAGGGGCGACCTCTAACTATGGCTACACCTTC	CASSLRTGATSNYGYTF
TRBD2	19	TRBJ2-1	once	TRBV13	TGTGCCAGCAGCTCAAAGGGGGGACTAGCGGGATTTGGGTACAATGAGCAGTTCTTC	CASSSKGGLAGFGYNEQFF
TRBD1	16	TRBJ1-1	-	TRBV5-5	TGTGCCTCGAAATTACTCACGACAGGGGTGAACACTGAAGCTTTCTTT	CASKLLTTGVNTEAFF
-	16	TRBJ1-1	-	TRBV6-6	TGTGCCAGCAGTTCTGGGGAGGGTCTAATGAACACTGAAGCTTTCTTT	CASSSGEGLMNTEAFF
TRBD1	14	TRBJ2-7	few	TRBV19	TGTGCCAGTAGTACCGGGACAGGGTTGTACGAGCAGTACTTC	CASSTGTGLYEQYF